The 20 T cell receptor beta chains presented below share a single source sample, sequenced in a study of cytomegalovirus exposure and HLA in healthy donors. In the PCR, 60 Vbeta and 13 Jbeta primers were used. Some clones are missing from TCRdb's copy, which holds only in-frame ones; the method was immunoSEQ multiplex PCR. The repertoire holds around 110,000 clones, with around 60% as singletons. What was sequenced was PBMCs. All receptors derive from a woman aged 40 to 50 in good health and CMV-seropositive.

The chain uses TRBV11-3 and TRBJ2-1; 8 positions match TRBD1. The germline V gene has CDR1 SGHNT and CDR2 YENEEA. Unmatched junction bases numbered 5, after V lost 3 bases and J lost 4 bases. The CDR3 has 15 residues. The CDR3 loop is CASSFDRGAYNEQFF. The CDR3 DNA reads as TGTGCCAGCAGCTTCGACAGGGGTGCGTACAATGAGCAGTTCTTC.

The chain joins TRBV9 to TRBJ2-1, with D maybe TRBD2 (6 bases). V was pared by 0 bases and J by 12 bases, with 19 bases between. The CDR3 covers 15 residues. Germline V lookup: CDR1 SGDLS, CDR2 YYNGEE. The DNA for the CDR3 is TGTGCCAGCAGCGTAGCCCGGGGGACCGGGCACGGGCAGTTCTTC. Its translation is CASSVARGTGHGQFF.

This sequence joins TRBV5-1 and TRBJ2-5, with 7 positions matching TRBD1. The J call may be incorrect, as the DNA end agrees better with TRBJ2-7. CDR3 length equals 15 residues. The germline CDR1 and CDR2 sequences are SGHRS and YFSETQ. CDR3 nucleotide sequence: TGCGCCAGCAGCGCCCAACGAGGGGGCCCCTACGAGCAGTACTTC. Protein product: CASSAQRGGPYEQYF.

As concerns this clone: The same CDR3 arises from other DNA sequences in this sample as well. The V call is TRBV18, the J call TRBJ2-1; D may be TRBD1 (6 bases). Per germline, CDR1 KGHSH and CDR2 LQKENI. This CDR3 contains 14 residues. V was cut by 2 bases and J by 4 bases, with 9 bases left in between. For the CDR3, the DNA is TGTGCCAGCTCACCAGGACAGACGTACAATGAGCAGTTCTTC. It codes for CASSPGQTYNEQFF.

The chain's CDR3 is CASSLGTRSSYEQYF. The CDR3 nucleotides read TGTGCCAGCAGCTTAGGGACACGGAGCTCCTACGAGCAGTACTTC. The chain recombines TRBV11-2 with TRBJ2-7, with D perhaps matching TRBD1 (5 bases). CDR3 size: 15 residues. Germline V gives CDR1 SGHAT, CDR2 FQNNGV. Trimming took 1 base from V and 0 from J, leaving 10 bases between them.

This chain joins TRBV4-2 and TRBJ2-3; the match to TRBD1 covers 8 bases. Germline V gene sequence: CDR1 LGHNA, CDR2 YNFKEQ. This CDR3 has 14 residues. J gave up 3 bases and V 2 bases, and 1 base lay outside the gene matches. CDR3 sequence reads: CASSQRQGTDTQYF. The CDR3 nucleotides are TGTGCCAGCAGCCAACGACAGGGGACAGATACGCAGTATTTT.

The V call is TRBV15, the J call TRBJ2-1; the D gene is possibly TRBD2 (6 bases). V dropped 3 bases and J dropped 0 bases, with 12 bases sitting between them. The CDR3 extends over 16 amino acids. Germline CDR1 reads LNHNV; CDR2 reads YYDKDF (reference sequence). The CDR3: CATSSRLVGSYNEQFF. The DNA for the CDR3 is TGTGCCACCAGCAGTAGACTAGTGGGCTCCTACAATGAGCAGTTCTTC.

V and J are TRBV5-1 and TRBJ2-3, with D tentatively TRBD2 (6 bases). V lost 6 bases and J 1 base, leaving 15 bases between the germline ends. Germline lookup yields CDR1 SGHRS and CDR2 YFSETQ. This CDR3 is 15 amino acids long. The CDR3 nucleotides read TGCGCCAGCACCCTGGAGTGGAGGGGCACAGATACGCAGTATTTT. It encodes CASTLEWRGTDTQYF.

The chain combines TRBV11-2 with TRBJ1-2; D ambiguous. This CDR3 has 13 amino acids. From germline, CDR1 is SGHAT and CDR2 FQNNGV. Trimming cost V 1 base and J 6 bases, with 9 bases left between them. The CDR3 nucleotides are TGTGCCAGCAGCTTAGGTCCGAGGGATGGCTACACCTTC. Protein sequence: CASSLGPRDGYTF.

DNA of the CDR3: TGTGCCATCAGTGAGTCGACAGGCCGGGTTCCCGTTTCGTATTTT. Amino acids: CAISESTGRVPVSYF. The J gene is TRBJ1-3, the V gene TRBV10-3; the D gene is possibly TRBD1 (6 bases). The CDR3 is made up of 15 amino acids. V was trimmed by 0 bases and J by 16 bases, leaving 22 bases between them. Germline V gene data show CDR1 as ENHRY and CDR2 as SYGVKD.

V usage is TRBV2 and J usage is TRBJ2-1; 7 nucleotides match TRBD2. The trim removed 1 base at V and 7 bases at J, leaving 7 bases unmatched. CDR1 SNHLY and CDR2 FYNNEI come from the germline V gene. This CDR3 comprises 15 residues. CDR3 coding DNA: TGTGCCAGCAGTGAAGTGAGCCCGGGACTAAATGAGCAGTTCTTC. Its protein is CASSEVSPGLNEQFF.

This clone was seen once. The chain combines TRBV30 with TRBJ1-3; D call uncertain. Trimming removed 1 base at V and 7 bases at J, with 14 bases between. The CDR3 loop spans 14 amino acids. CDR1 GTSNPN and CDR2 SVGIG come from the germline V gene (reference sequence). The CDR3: CAWSGLGVRNTIYF. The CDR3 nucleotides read TGTGCCTGGAGTGGCCTCGGGGTTCGTAACACCATATATTTT.

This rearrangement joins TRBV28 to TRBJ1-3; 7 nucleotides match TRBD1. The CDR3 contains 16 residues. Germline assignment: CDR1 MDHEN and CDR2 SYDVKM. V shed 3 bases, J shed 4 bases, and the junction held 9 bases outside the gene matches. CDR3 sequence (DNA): TGTGCCAGCAGTTTTCCCGGAGACAGGGAGGGAAACACCATATATTTT. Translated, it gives CASSFPGDREGNTIYF.

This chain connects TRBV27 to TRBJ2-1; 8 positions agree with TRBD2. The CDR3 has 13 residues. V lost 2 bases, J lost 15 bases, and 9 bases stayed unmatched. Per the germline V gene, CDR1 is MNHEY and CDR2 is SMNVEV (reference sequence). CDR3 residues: CASSLHSGLESFF. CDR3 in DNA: TGTGCCAGCAGTTTACATTCGGGACTAGAGTCGTTCTTC.

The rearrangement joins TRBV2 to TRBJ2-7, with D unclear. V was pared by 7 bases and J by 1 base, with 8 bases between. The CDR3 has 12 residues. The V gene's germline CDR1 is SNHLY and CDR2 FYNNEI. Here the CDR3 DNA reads TGTGCCAGCATGGAGAATTCCTACGAGCAGTACTTC. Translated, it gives CASMENSYEQYF.

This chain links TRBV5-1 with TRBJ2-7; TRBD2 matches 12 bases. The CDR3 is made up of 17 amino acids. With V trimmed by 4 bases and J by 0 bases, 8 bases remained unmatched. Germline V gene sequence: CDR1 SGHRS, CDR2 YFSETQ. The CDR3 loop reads CASSPILTSGSSYEQYF. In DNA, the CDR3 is TGCGCCAGCAGCCCGATATTGACTAGCGGGAGCTCCTACGAGCAGTACTTC.

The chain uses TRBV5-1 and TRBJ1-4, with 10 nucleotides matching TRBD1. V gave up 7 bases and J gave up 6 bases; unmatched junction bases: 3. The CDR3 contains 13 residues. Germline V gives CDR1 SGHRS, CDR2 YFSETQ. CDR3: CASHGTGDEKLFF. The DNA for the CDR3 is TGCGCCAGCCACGGGACAGGGGATGAAAAACTGTTTTTT.

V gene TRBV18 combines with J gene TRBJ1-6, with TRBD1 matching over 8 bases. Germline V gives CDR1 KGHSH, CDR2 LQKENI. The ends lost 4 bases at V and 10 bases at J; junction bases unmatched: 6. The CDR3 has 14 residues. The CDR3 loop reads CASSLGQGGSPLHF. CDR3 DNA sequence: TGTGCCAGCTCACTTGGACAGGGAGGGTCACCCCTCCACTTT.

The CDR3 protein is CASSVGRGTYEQYF. The CDR3 DNA follows: TGTGCCAGCAGCGTTGGCAGGGGCACCTACGAGCAGTACTTC. The chain uses TRBV9 and TRBJ2-7; maybe TRBD1 (6 bases). The germline V gene has CDR1 SGDLS and CDR2 YYNGEE. V lost 2 bases to trimming and J lost 2 bases, with 11 bases between them. The CDR3 is made up of 14 amino acids.

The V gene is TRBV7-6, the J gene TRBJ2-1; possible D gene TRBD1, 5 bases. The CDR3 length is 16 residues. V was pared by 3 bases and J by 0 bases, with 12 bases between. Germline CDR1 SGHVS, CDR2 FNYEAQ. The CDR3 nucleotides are TGTGCCAGCAGCTTGATCGACAGAGACTCCTACAATGAGCAGTTCTTC. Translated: CASSLIDRDSYNEQFF.